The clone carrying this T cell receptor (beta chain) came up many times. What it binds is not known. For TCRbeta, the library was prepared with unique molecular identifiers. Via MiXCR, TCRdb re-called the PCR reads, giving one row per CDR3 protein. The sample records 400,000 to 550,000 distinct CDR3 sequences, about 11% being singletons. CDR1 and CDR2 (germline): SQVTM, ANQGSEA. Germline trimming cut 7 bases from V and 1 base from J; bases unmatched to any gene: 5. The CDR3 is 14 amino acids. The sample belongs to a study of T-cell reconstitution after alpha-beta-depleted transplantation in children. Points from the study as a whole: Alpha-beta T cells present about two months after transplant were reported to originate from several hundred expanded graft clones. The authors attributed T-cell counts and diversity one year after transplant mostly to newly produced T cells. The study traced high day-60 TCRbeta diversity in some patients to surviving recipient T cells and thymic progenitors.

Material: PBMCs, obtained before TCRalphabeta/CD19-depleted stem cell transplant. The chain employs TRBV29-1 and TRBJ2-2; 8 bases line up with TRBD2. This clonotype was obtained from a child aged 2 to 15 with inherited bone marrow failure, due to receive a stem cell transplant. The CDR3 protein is CSARLAKNTGELFF. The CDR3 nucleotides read TGCAGCGCAAGACTAGCGAAGAACACCGGGGAGCTGTTTTTT.